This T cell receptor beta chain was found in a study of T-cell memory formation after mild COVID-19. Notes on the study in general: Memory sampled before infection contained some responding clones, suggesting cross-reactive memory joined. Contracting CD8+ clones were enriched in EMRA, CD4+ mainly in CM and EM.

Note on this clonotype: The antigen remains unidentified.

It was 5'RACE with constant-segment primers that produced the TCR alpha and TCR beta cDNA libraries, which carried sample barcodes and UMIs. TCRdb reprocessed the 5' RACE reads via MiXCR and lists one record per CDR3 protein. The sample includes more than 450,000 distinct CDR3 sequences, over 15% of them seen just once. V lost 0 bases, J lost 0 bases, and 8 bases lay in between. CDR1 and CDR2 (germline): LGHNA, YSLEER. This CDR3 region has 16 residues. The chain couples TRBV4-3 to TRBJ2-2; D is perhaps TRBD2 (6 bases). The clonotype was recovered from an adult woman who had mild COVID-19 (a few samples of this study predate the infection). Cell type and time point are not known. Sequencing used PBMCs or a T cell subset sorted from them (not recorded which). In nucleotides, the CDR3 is TGCGCCAGCAGCCAAGAGCGGGACCCGAACACCGGGGAGCTGTTTTTT. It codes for CASSQERDPNTGELFF.